At least ten counts were recorded for the clone carrying this T cell receptor beta chain. Its matching antigen is unknown. Researchers defined stable Graves' hyperthyroidism as no ophthalmopathy progression within 18 months. This sample is drawn from a study of T cells in Graves' hyperthyroidism and ophthalmopathy. Study-level results: Among clonotypes expanded in thyroid above 0.001, most were also found in blood.

This CDR3 region has 13 residues. V gave up 0 bases and J gave up 7 bases, with 6 bases separating them. Germline V gives CDR1 MNHNY, CDR2 SVGAGI (reference sequence). Amplification yielded TCR beta CDR3 regions, with RNA transcripts as the source. RT-PCR in the first round (using the HTBI primer set) targeted the TCR CDR3. Via MiXCR, TCRdb re-called the multiplex PCR reads, giving one row per CDR3 protein. Of about 400,000 distinct CDR3 sequences listed, 15% to 19% are singletons. This receptor was taken from a woman aged 18-29 years with Graves' hyperthyroidism. Sequenced: blood. This chain uses TRBV6-6 with TRBJ2-2; the D is unclear. CDR3 sequence reads: CASSYSDVGELFF. The DNA for the CDR3 is TGTGCCAGCAGTTACTCGGATGTCGGGGAGCTGTTTTTT.